This record concerns one TCR beta chain sequence. The germline V gene has CDR1 SGHTA and CDR2 FQGTGA. Trimming took 5 bases from V and 0 from J; bases not matched to a gene: 6. This CDR3 has 17 amino acids. Sequencing used immunoSEQ multiplex PCR; TCRdb keeps in-frame clones, though not all of them. This sample carries around 26,000 clones, just over 85% of them seen once, and the ten largest clones take less than 3%. These data come from a study of T cell responses to AZD1222 COVID-19 vaccine. The chain is built from TRBV7-3 and TRBJ2-6, with 8 bases matching TRBD1. The material was peripheral blood, obtained 28 days after the second AZD1222 dose. This receptor was obtained from an adult who received the AZD1222 COVID-19 vaccine. This CDR3 reads CASSETGVGSGANVLTF. In DNA form, the CDR3 reads TGTGCCAGCAGCGAGACAGGGGTCGGCTCTGGGGCCAACGTCCTGACTTTC. Full variable domain (rest looked up from reference TRBV7-3 and TRBJ2-6): GAGVSQTPSNKVTEKGKYVELRCDPISGHTALYWYRQSLGQGPEFLIYFQGTGAADDSGLPNDRFFAVRPEGSVSTLKIQRTERGDSAVYLCASSETGVGSGANVLTFGAGSRLTVL.